The rows below give T cell receptor beta chains drawn from one sample of a study of beta chain features in type 1 diabetes. Sequencing used immunoSEQ multiplex PCR; TCRdb keeps in-frame clones, though not all of them. Of about 150,000 clones listed, roughly 11% were seen once; the top ten hold over 2%. Sequencing was done on a sample of central memory CD4+ T cells from blood. These receptor sequences come from a man aged 18 to 29 in good health. Both conserved end residues are trimmed from each CDR3. Fields, in order: CDR3 protein, D gene, V gene, J gene. The D gene is left open where the match is weak.

cdr3_aa: ASSHRAGEGYEQY; d_call: TRBD2; v_call: TRBV4-2; j_call: TRBJ2-7
cdr3_aa: ASSRQGAYEQY; d_call: TRBD1; v_call: TRBV14; j_call: TRBJ2-7
cdr3_aa: ASSEDGIKMTGELF; d_call: .; v_call: TRBV25-1; j_call: TRBJ2-2
cdr3_aa: ASSPPGLAGSYMVQF; d_call: TRBD2; v_call: TRBV7-9; j_call: TRBJ2-1
cdr3_aa: ASSAQVDYEQY; d_call: .; v_call: TRBV7-9; j_call: TRBJ2-7
cdr3_aa: ASSFSAGGHNEQF; d_call: TRBD2; v_call: TRBV28; j_call: TRBJ2-1
cdr3_aa: ASSLVASGLYNEQF; d_call: TRBD2; v_call: TRBV7-2; j_call: TRBJ2-1
cdr3_aa: ASSQPQREAGGYT; d_call: .; v_call: TRBV4-1; j_call: TRBJ1-2
cdr3_aa: ASSTQQGSPYEQY; d_call: .; v_call: TRBV4-2; j_call: TRBJ2-7
cdr3_aa: ASSSLAGGEQY; d_call: TRBD1; v_call: TRBV5-1; j_call: TRBJ2-7
cdr3_aa: ASSVDSYYGYT; d_call: .; v_call: TRBV5-4; j_call: TRBJ1-2
cdr3_aa: ASSKALRGTSGSLYEQY; d_call: .; v_call: TRBV21-1; j_call: TRBJ2-7
cdr3_aa: ASSSGTSVRGTQY; d_call: TRBD2; v_call: TRBV7-2; j_call: TRBJ2-5
cdr3_aa: ASSFRGLAEQETQY; d_call: .; v_call: TRBV7-2; j_call: TRBJ2-5
cdr3_aa: ASSFDGRSNQPQH; d_call: .; v_call: TRBV7-2; j_call: TRBJ1-5
cdr3_aa: ASSPRQGLRGNTIY; d_call: TRBD1; v_call: TRBV27; j_call: TRBJ1-3
cdr3_aa: ASTQTSGIGGNEQY; d_call: TRBD2; v_call: TRBV7-2; j_call: TRBJ2-7
cdr3_aa: ASSLASETQY; d_call: .; v_call: TRBV5-1; j_call: TRBJ2-5
cdr3_aa: ASSQNPTDKNTEAF; d_call: .; v_call: TRBV4-1; j_call: TRBJ1-1
cdr3_aa: AWSPGIALSYGYT; d_call: .; v_call: TRBV30; j_call: TRBJ1-2
cdr3_aa: ASITGGAETEAF; d_call: TRBD1; v_call: TRBV6-5; j_call: TRBJ1-1
cdr3_aa: SVGVTGNYGYT; d_call: TRBD1; v_call: TRBV29-1; j_call: TRBJ1-2
cdr3_aa: ASSLISGGKYNEQF; d_call: TRBD2; v_call: TRBV7-2; j_call: TRBJ2-1
cdr3_aa: ASSNRARSNQPQH; d_call: .; v_call: TRBV4-2; j_call: TRBJ1-5
cdr3_aa: ASSLAGVDTQY; d_call: .; v_call: TRBV7-9; j_call: TRBJ2-3
cdr3_aa: ASSLGQALNYGYT; d_call: .; v_call: TRBV7-9; j_call: TRBJ1-2
cdr3_aa: ASSLGAVQETQY; d_call: .; v_call: TRBV13; j_call: TRBJ2-5
cdr3_aa: ASSLESGRTYEQY; d_call: TRBD2; v_call: TRBV5-1; j_call: TRBJ2-7
cdr3_aa: ASSLGGGLAFNEQF; d_call: TRBD2; v_call: TRBV9; j_call: TRBJ2-1
cdr3_aa: ASSPEPRPHYGYT; d_call: .; v_call: TRBV27; j_call: TRBJ1-2
cdr3_aa: ASSESLKGPNSPLH; d_call: .; v_call: TRBV25-1; j_call: TRBJ1-6
cdr3_aa: ASSQGPDTQY; d_call: .; v_call: TRBV4-3; j_call: TRBJ2-3